Below, 9 T cell receptor beta chains from the same sample are listed, as sequenced in a study of T cell changes during pregnancy in multiple sclerosis. Only in-frame clones appear in the TCRdb table, and some are missing; sequencing was by immunoSEQ multiplex PCR. The repertoire consists of tens of thousands of clones, with over 85% occurring once and the leading ten covering more than 0.55%. The sequencing here drew on CD4+ T cells from peripheral blood mononuclear cells, taken in the first trimester of pregnancy. Receptors originate from a female donor with multiple sclerosis, enrolled in a pregnancy study.

The CDR3 DNA follows: TGTGCCAGCAGCCCCAGGACCAGGCTAGCATGGGGTACGCAGTATTTT. Translation: CASSPRTRLAWGTQYF. The rearrangement uses TRBV14 and TRBJ2-3; TRBD2 is a possible D gene (5 bases). V lost 4 bases and J lost 8, with 22 bases in between. This CDR3 has 16 amino acids. Germline CDR1 reads SGHDN; CDR2 reads FVKESK.

This clone was recorded only once. This sequence joins TRBV29-1 and TRBJ1-6; D unresolved. The CDR3 loop spans 13 amino acids. The germline gives CDR1 SQVTM, CDR2 ANQGSEA. Trimming removed 4 bases at V and 0 bases at J, with 4 bases between. In DNA, the CDR3 is TGCAGCGTTGCTAGCTCCTATAATTCACCCCTCCACTTT. Translated, it gives CSVASSYNSPLHF.

In its sample, this clone was seen once. The J gene is TRBJ2-5, the V gene TRBV5-5, with D perhaps matching TRBD2 (5 bases). Germline V gene lookup returns CDR1 SGHKS and CDR2 YYEKEE (reference sequence). V lost 4 bases and J 5 bases, leaving 12 bases between the germline ends. The CDR3 covers 13 residues. CDR3 amino acids: CASSRLSGETQYF. The CDR3 nucleotides read TGTGCCAGCAGCCGCCTTTCGGGGGAGACCCAGTACTTC. The whole variable domain, filled in from reference TRBV5-5 and TRBJ2-5, reads DAGVTQSPTHLIKTRGQQVTLRCSPISGHKSVSWYQQVLGQGPQFIFQYYEKEERGRGNFPDRFSARQFPNYSSELNVNALLLGDSALYLCASSRLSGETQYFGPGTRLLVL.

In DNA form, the CDR3 reads TGTGCCAGCAGCTTAGCGGGAGGGCATACCTACGAGCAGTACTTC. Its translation is CASSLAGGHTYEQYF. The rearrangement links TRBV6-5 to TRBJ2-7; 11 bases map to TRBD2. This CDR3 region has 15 residues. Germline V gene sequence: CDR1 MNHEY, CDR2 SVGAGI. The V segment lost 6 bases and the J segment 2 bases; nucleotides outside the gene matches: 6.

The chain employs TRBV10-3 and TRBJ1-4, with TRBD1 matching 7 bases. Trimming at V came to 6 bases and at J to 4 bases, leaving 5 bases not matched to a gene. This CDR3 is 14 amino acids long. CDR1 and CDR2 from the germline V gene are ENHRY and SYGVKD. The CDR3 bases are TGTGCCATCAGCCAGGGGGGTAATAATGAAAAACTGTTTTTT. Protein sequence: CAISQGGNNEKLFF.

The gene calls are TRBV7-6 and TRBJ2-1, with 8 nucleotides matching TRBD2. The CDR3 totals 14 residues. The germline CDR1 and CDR2 sequences are SGHVS and FNYEAQ. J gave up 7 bases and V 2 bases, and 4 bases lay outside the gene matches. The CDR3 DNA is TGTGCCAGCAGCTTACTCGGGGGGGCGAATGAGCAGTTCTTC. Encoded protein: CASSLLGGANEQFF.

This chain uses TRBV7-6 with TRBJ2-2, with 8 nucleotides matching TRBD2. J gave up 7 bases and V 5 bases, and 9 bases lay outside the gene matches. From germline, CDR1 is SGHVS and CDR2 FNYEAQ. The CDR3 contains 15 residues. In DNA, the CDR3 is TGTGCCAGCAGCCCCGGGAGGGGGGCGCACGGGGAGCTGTTTTTT. Its protein product is CASSPGRGAHGELFF.

The J gene is TRBJ2-1, the V gene TRBV5-1, with 13 bases that match TRBD2. With V trimmed by 3 bases and J by 7 bases, 4 bases remained unmatched. Germline loops: CDR1 SGHRS, CDR2 YFSETQ. The CDR3 covers 15 residues. The CDR3 bases are TGCGCCAGCAGCTACGGACTAGCGGGAGTAAATGAGCAGTTCTTC. Its protein is CASSYGLAGVNEQFF.

The V gene is TRBV5-6, the J gene TRBJ2-5; weak D call: TRBD2 (5 bases). Germline values: CDR1 SGHDT, CDR2 YYEEEE. The CDR3 has 15 residues. V lost 4 bases, J lost 1 base, and 14 bases lay in between. CDR3 sequence (DNA): TGTGCCAGCAGCAGACTACGGGCAGGCCAAGAGACCCAGTACTTC. This codes for CASSRLRAGQETQYF. Supplemented by reference TRBV5-6 and TRBJ2-5, the full variable domain reads DAGVTQSPTHLIKTRGQQVTLRCSPKSGHDTVSWYQQALGQGPQFIFQYYEEEERQRGNFPDRFSGHQFPNYSSELNVNALLLGDSALYLCASSRLRAGQETQYFGPGTRLLVL.